Following are 24 T cell receptor beta chains from one sample sequenced in a study of memory CD8 T cells in hepatitis C reinfection. Documented time point: late/post reinfection, 12 to 24 weeks after detection. No in vitro expansion preceded TCR sequencing of the sorted cells. Here immunoSEQ multiplex PCR was the method, and the copy in TCRdb shows in-frame clones only, minus some. Among some 50,000 clones listed, 89% were seen once. The material sequenced was naive CD8+ T cells sorted from blood. These receptors came from a man younger than 35 with hepatitis C virus infection.

The table lists this clone with a few counts. The chain carries TRBV2 and TRBJ1-1, with D maybe TRBD1 (6 bases). V was clipped by 7 bases and J by 4 bases, with 7 bases between them. The CDR3 extends over 11 amino acids. Germline V gene data show CDR1 as SNHLY and CDR2 as FYNNEI. CDR3 protein: CASIRGTEAFF. The CDR3 nucleotides read TGTGCCAGCATCAGGGGCACTGAAGCTTTCTTT.

V usage is TRBV5-4 and J usage is TRBJ2-7; 10 nucleotides agree with TRBD2. The CDR3 is 15 residues long. Trimming at V came to 0 bases and at J to 4 bases, leaving 4 bases not matched to a gene. Germline values: CDR1 SGHNT, CDR2 YYREEE (reference sequence). The CDR3: CASSLGTSGRYEQYF. The DNA for the CDR3 is TGTGCCAGCAGCTTGGGGACTAGCGGACGTTACGAGCAGTACTTC.

The gene calls are TRBV9 and TRBJ2-2, with TRBD2 matching over 10 bases. After removal of 0 bases from V and 3 bases from J, the junction contained 8 bases not matched to a gene. The CDR3 sequence is 18 residues long. Germline V gives CDR1 SGDLS, CDR2 YYNGEE. DNA of the CDR3: TGTGCCAGCAGCGTAGAGGGTAGCGGGGGGACCTACACCGGGGAGCTGTTTTTT. Translation: CASSVEGSGGTYTGELFF. Combining the CDR3 with reference TRBV9 and TRBJ2-2 gives the whole variable domain DSGVTQTPKHLITATGQRVTLRCSPRSGDLSVYWYQQSLDQGLQFLIQYYNGEERAKGNILERFSAQQFPDLHSELNLSSLELGDSALYFCASSVEGSGGTYTGELFFGEGSRLTVL.

The gene calls are TRBV7-6 and TRBJ2-2; 10 positions match TRBD1. The CDR3 is made up of 15 amino acids. V was pared by 1 base and J by 6 bases, with 2 bases of the junction left unmatched. Per germline, CDR1 SGHVS and CDR2 FNYEAQ. The CDR3: CASSLGTGGAGELFF. DNA for the CDR3: TGTGCCAGCAGCTTAGGGACAGGGGGTGCCGGGGAGCTGTTTTTT.

The chain's CDR3 is CASSLGLAQSNEQFF. The CDR3 nucleotides are TGTGCCAGCAGCCTGGGACTGGCTCAAAGCAATGAGCAGTTCTTC. This sequence joins TRBV7-6 and TRBJ2-1; weak D call: TRBD2 (6 bases). CDR3 length: 15 amino acids. Germline-derived CDR1 and CDR2 are SGHVS and FNYEAQ. The germline V and J ends were trimmed by 5 bases and 6 bases, with 17 bases remaining between them.

The J gene is TRBJ2-7, the V gene TRBV27; 9 nucleotides line up with TRBD2. J gave up 6 bases and V 3 bases, and 6 bases lay outside the gene matches. Per the germline V gene, CDR1 is MNHEY and CDR2 is SMNVEV (reference sequence). The CDR3 sequence is 14 residues long. CDR3 amino acids: CASSFSLAGSEQYF. The CDR3 nucleotides read TGTGCCAGCAGTTTTAGTCTAGCGGGGTCCGAGCAGTACTTC.

V is TRBV7-9 and J is TRBJ1-1; TRBD1 is a possible D gene (5 bases). V lost 6 bases and J lost 2, with 10 bases in between. The CDR3 is 13 amino acids. The germline gives CDR1 SEHNR, CDR2 FQNEAQ (reference sequence). CDR3: CASRRTPNTEAFF. As DNA, the CDR3 is TGTGCCAGCAGGCGGACACCCAACACTGAAGCTTTCTTT. Together with reference TRBV7-9 and TRBJ1-1, the CDR3 gives the full variable domain: DTGVSQNPRHKITKRGQNVTFRCDPISEHNRLYWYRQTLGQGPEFLTYFQNEAQLEKSRLLSDRFSAERPKGSFSTLEIQRTEQGDSAMYLCASRRTPNTEAFFGQGTRLTVV.

The chain joins TRBV21-1 to TRBJ2-7; the table assigns TRBD2, which was not confirmed against the DNA. TRBV21-1 is a pseudogene segment. This CDR3 is 15 amino acids long. CDR3 nucleotides: TGTGCCAGCATCATTCCAGGACTGGAATTTTACGAGCAGTACGTC. Translation gives CASIIPGLEFYEQYV.

V usage is TRBV4-1 and J usage is TRBJ2-2; the D gene is possibly TRBD2 (6 bases). There are 14 residues in the CDR3. From germline, CDR1 is MGHRA and CDR2 YSYEKL. The V end lost 1 base, the J end lost 7 bases, and 10 bases lay between the germline ends. CDR3 bases: TGCGCCAGCAGCCAAGCACTAGCTGTCGGGGAGCTGTTTTTT. This gives the protein CASSQALAVGELFF.

The chain has TRBV4-1 and TRBJ2-2, with 12 bases aligning to TRBD2. Germline trimming cut 4 bases from V and 3 bases from J; bases unmatched to any gene: 3. CDR3 length: 16 residues. The germline gives CDR1 MGHRA, CDR2 YSYEKL. The CDR3 region has the DNA TGCGCCAGCAGCCTGACTAGCGGGGGATACACCGGGGAGCTGTTTTTT. It yields the protein CASSLTSGGYTGELFF.

The gene calls are TRBV4-1 and TRBJ1-1; D possibly corresponds to TRBD1 (6 bases). Germline V gene data show CDR1 as MGHRA and CDR2 as YSYEKL. The CDR3 runs 16 residues. Trimming took off 1 base at V and 3 bases at J, with 15 bases between the two ends. As DNA, the CDR3 is TGCGCCAGCAGCCAAGGCCCGCGGGGGGGGCACACTGAAGCTTTCTTT. This codes for CASSQGPRGGHTEAFF.

The CDR3: CASSLLAGPANEQYF. CDR3 coding DNA: TGCGCCAGCAGCTTACTAGCGGGACCGGCAAACGAGCAGTACTTC. V usage is TRBV5-1 and J usage is TRBJ2-7, with TRBD2 identical over 10 bases. The trim removed 2 bases at V and 5 bases at J, leaving 7 bases unmatched. CDR3 length equals 15 residues. Germline CDR1 is SGHRS and CDR2 is YFSETQ.

This clone was counted once. The rearrangement joins TRBV14 to TRBJ2-1; TRBD2 agrees at 10 bases. Germline assignment: CDR1 SGHDN and CDR2 FVKESK. The CDR3 is made up of 16 amino acids. V shed 4 bases, J shed 2 bases, and the junction held 5 bases outside the gene matches. The CDR3 nucleotides are TGTGCCAGCAGCCTTCTAGCGGGAGACCCCTACAATGAGCAGTTCTTC. Translation: CASSLLAGDPYNEQFF.

The table lists this clone with a few counts. The chain employs TRBV5-1 and TRBJ2-2, with a tentative D call TRBD2 (7 bases). Per the germline V gene, CDR1 is SGHRS and CDR2 is YFSETQ. Trimming left V 2 bases short and J 7 bases short, with 12 bases between. The CDR3 contains 14 residues. The CDR3 coding sequence is TGCGCCAGCAGCTTCGGGGGGCAAGTCGGGGAGCTGTTTTTT. It codes for CASSFGGQVGELFF.

This rearrangement joins TRBV19 to TRBJ2-7; 12 bases agree with TRBD2. The CDR3 loop spans 14 amino acids. Germline-derived CDR1 and CDR2 are LNHDA and SQIVND (reference sequence). J lost 4 bases, V lost 5 bases, and 3 bases had no gene match. CDR3 DNA sequence: TGTGCCAGTAGTCCGGGGACTAGCGGGTACGAGCAGTACGTC. This translates into CASSPGTSGYEQYV.

This clone was observed a few times. The J gene is TRBJ1-1, the V gene TRBV6-1; D call uncertain. Trimming took 8 bases from V and 4 from J, leaving 17 bases between them. Germline assignment: CDR1 MNHNS and CDR2 SASEGT. The CDR3 is 14 residues long. CDR3 region: CASFPQVMSTEAFF. Here the CDR3 DNA reads TGTGCCAGCTTCCCCCAGGTCATGAGCACTGAAGCTTTCTTT.

The rearrangement links TRBV7-9 to TRBJ2-5; 13 bases map to TRBD2. The germline V gene has CDR1 SEHNR and CDR2 FQNEAQ (reference sequence). The CDR3 spans 16 residues. V lost 5 bases, J lost 2 bases, and 5 bases stayed unmatched. The CDR3 DNA follows: TGTGCCAGCAGCCGACAACTAGCGGGGGGGCAAGAGACCCAGTACTTC. Encoded protein: CASSRQLAGGQETQYF. The entire variable domain, with the rest obtained from reference TRBV7-9 and TRBJ2-5, is as follows: DTGVSQNPRHKITKRGQNVTFRCDPISEHNRLYWYRQTLGQGPEFLTYFQNEAQLEKSRLLSDRFSAERPKGSFSTLEIQRTEQGDSAMYLCASSRQLAGGQETQYFGPGTRLLVL.

This chain connects TRBV7-6 to TRBJ2-3; the match to TRBD1 covers 7 bases. J gave up 0 bases and V 10 bases, and 7 bases lay outside the gene matches. The CDR3 runs to 14 residues. Germline-derived CDR1 and CDR2 are SGHVS and FNYEAQ. The CDR3: CANRGEFSTDTQYF. CDR3 nucleotide sequence: TGTGCCAACAGGGGCGAGTTCAGCACAGATACGCAGTATTTT.

This clone was picked up one time. The chain couples TRBV19 to TRBJ1-1, with a weak D call TRBD1 (5 bases). The CDR3 runs 18 residues. Trimming left V 10 bases short and J 3 bases short, with 30 bases between. Germline V gives CDR1 LNHDA, CDR2 SQIVND (reference sequence). CDR3 protein: CATENAISEGWGDTEAFF. CDR3 coding DNA: TGTGCCACTGAAAATGCTATTTCAGAGGGCTGGGGGGACACTGAAGCTTTCTTT.

This clone was seen once. The chain joins TRBV19 to TRBJ2-2, with 9 bases identical to TRBD2. The V segment lost 1 base and the J segment 5 bases; nucleotides outside the gene matches: 5. Germline V gene data show CDR1 as LNHDA and CDR2 as SQIVND (reference sequence). The CDR3 contains 16 residues. In DNA, the CDR3 is TGTGCCAGTAGTATAGGTAGCGGGAGAACAACCGGGGAGCTGTTTTTT. This codes for CASSIGSGRTTGELFF.

The rearrangement uses TRBV27 and TRBJ2-1, with TRBD2 identical over 14 bases. J was trimmed by 0 bases and V by 6 bases; bases with no gene match: 10. From germline, CDR1 is MNHEY and CDR2 SMNVEV (reference sequence). This CDR3 region has 19 residues. Here the CDR3 DNA reads TGTGCCAGCAGGGGACTAGCGGGAGCGGCCCCCAGCTCCTACAATGAGCAGTTCTTC. Its protein product is CASRGLAGAAPSSYNEQFF.

The chain recombines TRBV6-5 with TRBJ2-7, with D hard to call. Germline V gene sequence: CDR1 MNHEY, CDR2 SVGAGI. The CDR3 covers 14 residues. V was cut by 7 bases and J by 0 bases, with 13 bases left in between. CDR3 sequence (DNA): TGTGCCAGCACTGTAACAGAATCCTCCTACGAGCAGTACTTC. Translated, it gives CASTVTESSYEQYF.

V usage is TRBV28 and J usage is TRBJ1-6; D gene ambiguous. Germline assignment: CDR1 MDHEN and CDR2 SYDVKM. The CDR3 contains 13 residues. The V and J ends lost 7 bases and 5 bases respectively, with 9 bases between them. The CDR3 spells CASKWQDNSPLHF. CDR3 DNA sequence: TGTGCCAGCAAATGGCAGGATAATTCACCCCTCCACTTT.

This clone has a single count. The chain has TRBV4-1 and TRBJ2-7; TRBD2 might be the D (5 bases). The CDR3 consists of 13 residues. V was cut by 5 bases and J by 3 bases, with 11 bases left in between. The germline V gene encodes CDR1 MGHRA and CDR2 YSYEKL. The CDR3 bases are TGCGCCAGCAGCTTCCGGACTCGCTACGAGCAGTACTTC. It specifies CASSFRTRYEQYF.